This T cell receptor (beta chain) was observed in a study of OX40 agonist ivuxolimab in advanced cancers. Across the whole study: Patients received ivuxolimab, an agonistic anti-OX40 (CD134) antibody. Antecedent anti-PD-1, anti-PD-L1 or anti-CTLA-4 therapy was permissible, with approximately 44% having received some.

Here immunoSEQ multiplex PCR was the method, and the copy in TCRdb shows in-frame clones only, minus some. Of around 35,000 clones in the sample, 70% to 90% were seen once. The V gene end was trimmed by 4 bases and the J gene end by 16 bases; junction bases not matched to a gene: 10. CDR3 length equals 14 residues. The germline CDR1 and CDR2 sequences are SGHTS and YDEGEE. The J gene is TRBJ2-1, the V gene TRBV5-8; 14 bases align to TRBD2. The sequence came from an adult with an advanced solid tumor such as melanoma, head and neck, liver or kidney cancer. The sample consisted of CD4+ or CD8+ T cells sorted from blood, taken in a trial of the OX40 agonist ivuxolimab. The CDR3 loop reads CASSHRTSGGIVFF. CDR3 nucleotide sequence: TGTGCCAGCAGCCACAGGACTAGCGGGGGGATTGTCTTCTTC.